This TCR beta chain was identified in a study of blood T cell repertoires in COVID-19. Looking at the study overall: Samples came from the United States, Italy and Spain, spanning acute and convalescent COVID-19.

V shed 0 bases and J shed 8 bases, with 10 bases lying between them. The CDR3 has 14 residues. Germline CDR1 is WSHSY and CDR2 is SAAADI. Method: immunoSEQ multiplex PCR; TCRdb's copy keeps in-frame clones and lacks some. The table has roughly 200,000 clones, 80% to 90% seen once. V is TRBV10-2 and J is TRBJ1-4; D gene ambiguous. Sequencing was carried out using peripheral blood. The origin of this receptor is an elderly woman with acute or convalescent COVID-19. The CDR3 reads CASSESQAEEKLFF. Here the CDR3 DNA reads TGCGCCAGCAGTGAGTCGCAGGCAGAAGAAAAACTGTTTTTT.